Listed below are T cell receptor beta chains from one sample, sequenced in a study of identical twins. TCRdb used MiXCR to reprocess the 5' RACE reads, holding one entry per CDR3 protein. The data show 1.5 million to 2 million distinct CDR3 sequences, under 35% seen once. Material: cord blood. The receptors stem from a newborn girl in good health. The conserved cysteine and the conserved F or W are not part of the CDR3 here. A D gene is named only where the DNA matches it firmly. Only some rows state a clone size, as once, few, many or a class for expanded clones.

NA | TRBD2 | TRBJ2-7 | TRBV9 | ASSRRTSGDEQY
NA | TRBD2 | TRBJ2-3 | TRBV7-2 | ASSRLAGGNTQY
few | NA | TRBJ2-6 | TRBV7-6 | ASSFRPRTVPSGANVLT
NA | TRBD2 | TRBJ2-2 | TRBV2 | ASSSLAGRTGELF
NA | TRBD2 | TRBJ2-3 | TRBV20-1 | SARARRGGRVTQY
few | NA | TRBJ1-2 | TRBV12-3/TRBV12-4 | ASSPRQAVRDYGYT
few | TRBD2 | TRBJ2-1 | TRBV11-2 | ASRLAGRSVNEQF
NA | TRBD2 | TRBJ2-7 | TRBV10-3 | AISPGLAGTRTYEQY
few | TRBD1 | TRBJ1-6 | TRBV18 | ASSPKTGTYNSPLH
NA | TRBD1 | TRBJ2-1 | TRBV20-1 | SAPEPGTGGHEQF
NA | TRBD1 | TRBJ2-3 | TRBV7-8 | ASSLRGTGLDTQY
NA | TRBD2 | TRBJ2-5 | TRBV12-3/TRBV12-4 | ASRAGTSGNRETQY
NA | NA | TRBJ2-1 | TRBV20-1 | SASLLAGRDYNEQF
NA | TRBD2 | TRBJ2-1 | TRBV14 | ASSPSGTLYNEQF
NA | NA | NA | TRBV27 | ASSLKGPLYNEQY
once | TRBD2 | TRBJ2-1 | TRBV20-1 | SASAASGRANEQF
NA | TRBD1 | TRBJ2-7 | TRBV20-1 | SARTGTVYEQY
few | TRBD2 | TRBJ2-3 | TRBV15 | ATSSGLAGRTDTQY
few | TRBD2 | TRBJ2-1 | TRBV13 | ASSRRNSGVLSNNEQF
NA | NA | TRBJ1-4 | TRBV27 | ASSPQAYGMSEKLF
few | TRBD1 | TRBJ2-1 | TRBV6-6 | ASSLRDRVKF
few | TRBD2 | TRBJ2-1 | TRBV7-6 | ASSLAGWRGGYNEQF
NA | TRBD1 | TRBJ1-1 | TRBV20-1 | SASGAPTGGGTEAF
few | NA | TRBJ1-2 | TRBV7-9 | ASSLDTGRVPGYT
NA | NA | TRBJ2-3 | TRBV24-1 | ATSDGGAGDTQY
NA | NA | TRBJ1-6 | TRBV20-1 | SAPWGSPLH
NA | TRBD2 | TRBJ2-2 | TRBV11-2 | ASSLWVAGVTGELF
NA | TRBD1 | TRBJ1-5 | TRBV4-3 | ASSQGAWTGLNNQPQH
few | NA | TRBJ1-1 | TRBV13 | ASSILIQGTEAF
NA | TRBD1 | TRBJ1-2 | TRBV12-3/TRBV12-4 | ASSLIPTGRYGYT
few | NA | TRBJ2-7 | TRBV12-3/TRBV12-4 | ASSLDRVGRNYEQY
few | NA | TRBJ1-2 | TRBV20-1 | SARDREVGRYYGYT
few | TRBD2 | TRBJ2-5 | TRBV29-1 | SARLAGPQETQY
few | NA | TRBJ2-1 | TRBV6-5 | ASKGGNYNEQF
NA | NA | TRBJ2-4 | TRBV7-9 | ASSQQQAIQY
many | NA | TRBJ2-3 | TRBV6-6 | ASSTRTTDTQY
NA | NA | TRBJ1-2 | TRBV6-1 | ASGNGNYGYT
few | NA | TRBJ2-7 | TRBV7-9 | ASRPFEGGEQY
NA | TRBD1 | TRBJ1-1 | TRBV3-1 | AGSPLDRGWGTEAF
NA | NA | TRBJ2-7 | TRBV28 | ASRRGLGSYEQY
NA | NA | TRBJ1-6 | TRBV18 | ASSPDNSSPLH